This T cell receptor (beta chain) is from a study of blood T cell repertoires in COVID-19 (dated by TCRdb to between 2020 and 2021). Regarding the complete study: Samples from collaborators originated in the United States, Italy and Spain and spanned both the acute and convalescent phases of COVID-19. The prospective study material was composed of cDNA or gDNA derived from T cells, B-cell-depleted T cells, or PBMCs. Subjects who had been exposed to COVID-19, were actively infected with it, or had recovered from it provided the deeply sampled blood TCRbeta repertoires that made up the dataset. The repertoires were released in a freely available public database meant as a resource for research on the immune response to SARS-CoV-2. Samples were obtained from the ongoing ImmuneRACE study (first 160 participants) and from about 1,300 subjects provided by 6 global collaborators. The sample metadata nearly always contained a de-identified subject ID, COVID-19 status, age in years and sex. HLA class I and class II types, where available, came from metadata supplied by the sample provider rather than from assay-based typing.

TCRbeta CDR3 regions were amplified from genomic DNA using the immunoSEQ Assay, a bias-controlled multiplex PCR. The original pipeline was this. The number of nucleated cells in each sample was estimated from the amplification of reference gene primers within the assay. Sequence reads were collapsed and filtered to measure the absolute abundance of every unique TCRbeta CDR3 rearrangement. For each sample, productive Simpson clonality was calculated by taking the square root of Simpson's diversity index across productive rearrangements. This is the immuneACCESS table as TCRdb keeps it, with only in-frame sequences that have V and J called. A part of the clones is gone; compared with another copy, unresolved V genes explain less than half, and the rest is unexplained. V and J calls and clone size are those listed in that table; D and trimming were worked out from the DNA. In all, the sample holds roughly 140,000 clones, and less than 85% of those were seen once. The top ten clonotypes cover 5.5% to 7% of the sample.

In regard to this clone: Its antigen target is currently unknown. The record has no base qualities; no much larger clone is one base away.

The collaborating institutions used their own protocols to collect whole blood in K2EDTA tubes. Collaborator samples were shipped for TCRbeta analysis as frozen whole blood, isolated PBMCs, or DNA extracted from either sample type. Study-wide findings and limitations: How much clinical and demographic metadata was included differed by source and by participant, and the metadata was provided uncurated.

The sequencing input was peripheral blood. The clonotype comes from a human donor in a cohort sampled during active COVID-19.

CDR3 reads: CASRGDLGGYNSPLHF. The base sequence is TGTGCCAGCAGGGGAGACCTCGGGGGGTATAATTCACCCCTCCACTTT. The chain joins TRBV27 to TRBJ1-6; possibly the D gene is TRBD1, per 5 matching bases. V is cut by 6 bases and J by 4 bases, and the space between the germline ends is 16 bases. The CDR3 contains 16 residues, cysteine and phenylalanine counted. CDR3 DNA only is kept here, 48 bases in frame from base 1. CDR1 and CDR2 are read off the germline V gene (reference sequence) as MNHEY and SMNVEV.